What follows is one T cell receptor (beta chain) and its context. Original processing methods: Scientists estimated how many nucleated cells there were by amplifying reference gene primers. Measured with immunoSEQ multiplex PCR; TCRdb has only the in-frame clones, and not every one. V and J calls and clone size are copied from that table; D and trimming were computed from the DNA. Of tens of thousands of clones listed, over 75% are singletons. Germline CDR1 and CDR2: SGHTA and FQGNSA. V gave up 3 bases and J gave up 7 bases; unmatched junction bases: 12. The CDR3 totals 16 residues. These data come from a study of blood T cell repertoires in COVID-19. About the study: The study drew acute and convalescent COVID-19 samples from the United States, Italy and Spain. Sample material is recorded as cDNA or gDNA derived from T cells, B-cell-depleted T cells, or PBMCs.

Input material: peripheral blood. This rearrangement joins TRBV7-2 to TRBJ1-2; TRBD1 matches 9 bases. This sequence was found in a woman aged 60-75 years with acute or convalescent COVID-19. The CDR3 here is CASSLGQGDFVGGYTF. The CDR3 DNA follows: TGTGCCAGCAGCTTGGGACAGGGTGATTTTGTCGGTGGCTACACCTTC.